Shown below are 2 T cell receptor beta chains from a single sample sequenced in a study of shared clonotypes between healthy human individuals. Profiled with immunoSEQ multiplex PCR; TCRdb holds only in-frame clones, not every one. This sample carries a few million clones, approximately 96% of them seen once, and the ten largest clones take roughly 0.13%. Sequencing was carried out using naive CD4+ T cells sorted from blood. Subset reported: CD45RA+ positively selected. These receptors were obtained from a man aged 18 to 35 in good health.

As for this clone: Other nucleotide sequences from this sample produce the same CDR3. The rearrangement links TRBV7-2 to TRBJ2-3; perhaps TRBD1 as D (6 bases). CDR3 length: 15 residues. Germline V gene data show CDR1 as SGHTA and CDR2 as FQGNSA. The V gene lost 1 base and the J gene lost 2 bases, with 10 bases spanning the gap. The CDR3, as DNA: TGTGCCAGCAGCTTAGTAAGGGGGACCACAGATACGCAGTATTTT. It is translated as CASSLVRGTTDTQYF.

A note on this clone: Other DNA sequences in this specimen translate into the identical CDR3. The chain carries TRBV9 and TRBJ1-6; D unresolved. The germline V gene has CDR1 SGDLS and CDR2 YYNGEE. V lost 7 bases and J 7 bases, leaving 9 bases between the germline ends. This CDR3 spans 12 amino acids. Here the CDR3 DNA reads TGTGCCAGCTCCGTGGGGAATTCACCCCTCCACTTT. It encodes CASSVGNSPLHF.